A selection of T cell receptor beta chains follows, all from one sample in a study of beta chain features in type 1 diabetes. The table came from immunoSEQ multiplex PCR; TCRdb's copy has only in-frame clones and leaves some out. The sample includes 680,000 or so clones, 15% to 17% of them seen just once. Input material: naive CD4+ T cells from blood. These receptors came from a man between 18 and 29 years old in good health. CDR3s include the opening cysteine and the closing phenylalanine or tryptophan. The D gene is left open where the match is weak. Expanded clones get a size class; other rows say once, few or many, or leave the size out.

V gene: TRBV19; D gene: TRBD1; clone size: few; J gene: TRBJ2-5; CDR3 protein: CASSQGAETQYF; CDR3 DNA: TGTGCCAGTAGCCAGGGGGCAGAGACCCAGTACTTC
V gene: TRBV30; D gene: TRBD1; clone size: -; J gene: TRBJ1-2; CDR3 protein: CAWSAGGNYGYTF; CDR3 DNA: TGTGCCTGGAGCGCAGGGGGGAACTATGGCTACACCTTC
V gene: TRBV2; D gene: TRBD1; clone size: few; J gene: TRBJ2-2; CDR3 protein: CASKDRGASGELFF; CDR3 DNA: TGTGCCAGCAAGGACAGGGGTGCCTCCGGGGAGCTGTTTTTT
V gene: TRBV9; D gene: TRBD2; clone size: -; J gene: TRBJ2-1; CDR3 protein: CASSVDGGGTYNEQFF; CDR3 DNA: TGTGCCAGCAGCGTAGATGGCGGGGGGACCTACAATGAGCAGTTCTTC
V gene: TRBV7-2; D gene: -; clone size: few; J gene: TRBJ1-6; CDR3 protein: CASRTARYNSPLHF; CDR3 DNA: TGTGCCAGCAGGACAGCGAGATATAATTCACCCCTCCACTTT
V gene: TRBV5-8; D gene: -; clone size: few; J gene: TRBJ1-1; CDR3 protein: CASSLAPGKAFF; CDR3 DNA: TGTGCCAGCAGCTTGGCCCCAGGGAAAGCTTTCTTT
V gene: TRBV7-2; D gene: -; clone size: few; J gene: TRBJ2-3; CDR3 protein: CASSPRRGTDTQYF; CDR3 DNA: TGTGCCAGCAGCCCAAGGAGGGGCACAGATACGCAGTATTTT
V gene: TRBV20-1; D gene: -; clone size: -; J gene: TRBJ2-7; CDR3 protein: CSAHRLYEQYF; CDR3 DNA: TGCAGTGCTCACAGGCTTTACGAGCAGTACTTC
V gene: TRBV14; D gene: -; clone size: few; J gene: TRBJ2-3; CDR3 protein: CASSPYDYPTSTDTQYF; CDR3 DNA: TGTGCCAGCAGCCCATATGACTATCCCACTAGCACAGATACGCAGTATTTT
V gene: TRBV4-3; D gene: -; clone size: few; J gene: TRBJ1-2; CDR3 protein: CASSQDLTLPAYGYTF; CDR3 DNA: TGCGCCAGCAGCCAAGATCTTACGCTCCCCGCCTATGGCTACACCTTC
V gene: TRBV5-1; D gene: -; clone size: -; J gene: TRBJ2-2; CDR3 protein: CASSLGHGFTGELFF; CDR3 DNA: TGCGCCAGCAGCTTGGGACATGGTTTCACCGGGGAGCTGTTTTTT
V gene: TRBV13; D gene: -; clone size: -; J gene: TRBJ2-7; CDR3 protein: CASSPLLDIHEQYF; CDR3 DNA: TGTGCCAGCAGCCCCTTGCTGGACATCCACGAGCAGTACTTC
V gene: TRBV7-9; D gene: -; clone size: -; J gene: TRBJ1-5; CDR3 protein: CASSLGRASNQPQHF; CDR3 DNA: TGTGCCAGCAGCCTCGGGAGGGCCAGCAATCAGCCCCAGCATTTT
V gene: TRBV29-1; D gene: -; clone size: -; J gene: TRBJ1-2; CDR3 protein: CSVVGGKRGGYTF; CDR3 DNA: TGCAGCGTTGTCGGGGGTAAAAGAGGTGGCTACACCTTC
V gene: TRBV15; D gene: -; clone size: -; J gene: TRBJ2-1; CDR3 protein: CATSRPLSEWFF; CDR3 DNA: TGTGCCACCAGCAGGCCCCTCTCGGAGTGGTTCTTC
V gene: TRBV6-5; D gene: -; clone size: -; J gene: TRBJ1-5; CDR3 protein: CASSSTPNQPQHF; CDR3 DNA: TGTGCCAGCAGTTCAACCCCAAATCAGCCCCAGCATTTT
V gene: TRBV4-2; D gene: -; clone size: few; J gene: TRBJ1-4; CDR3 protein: CASSLTWDVGAEKLFF; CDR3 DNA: TGTGCCAGCAGCCTAACCTGGGACGTGGGGGCGGAAAAACTGTTTTTT
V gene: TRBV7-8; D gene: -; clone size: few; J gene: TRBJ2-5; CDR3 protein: CASSLGRLRGYRRETQYF; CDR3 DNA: TGTGCCAGCAGCTTAGGTCGGCTGAGGGGATACCGGCGTGAGACCCAGTACTTC
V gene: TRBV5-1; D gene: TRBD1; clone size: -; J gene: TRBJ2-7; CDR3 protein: CASSDTPGTGGFEQYF; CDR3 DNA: TGCGCCAGCAGCGACACGCCCGGGACAGGGGGTTTCGAGCAGTACTTC
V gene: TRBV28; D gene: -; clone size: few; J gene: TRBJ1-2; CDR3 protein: CASSQSRDARGYTF; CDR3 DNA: TGTGCCAGCAGTCAAAGCCGGGACGCCCGAGGCTACACCTTC
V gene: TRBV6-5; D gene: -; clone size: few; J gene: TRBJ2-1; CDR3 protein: CATGTSSYNEQFF; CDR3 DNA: TGTGCCACCGGGACGAGCTCCTACAATGAGCAGTTCTTC
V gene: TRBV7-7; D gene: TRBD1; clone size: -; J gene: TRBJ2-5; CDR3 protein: CASSLGGQVFQETQYF; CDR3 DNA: TGTGCCAGCAGCTTAGGGGGACAGGTCTTCCAAGAGACCCAGTACTTC
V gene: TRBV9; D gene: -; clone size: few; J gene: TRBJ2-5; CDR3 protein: CASSVARAETQYF; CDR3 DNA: TGTGCCAGCAGCGTAGCCAGGGCAGAGACCCAGTACTTC
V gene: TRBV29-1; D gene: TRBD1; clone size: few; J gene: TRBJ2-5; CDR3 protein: CSAVRGQGGETQYF; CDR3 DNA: TGCAGCGCCGTAAGGGGACAGGGGGGAGAGACCCAGTACTTC
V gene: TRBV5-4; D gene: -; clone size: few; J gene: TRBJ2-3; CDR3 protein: CASSLGIGLTDTQYF; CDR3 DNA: TGTGCCAGCAGCTTGGGTATCGGCCTCACAGATACGCAGTATTTT
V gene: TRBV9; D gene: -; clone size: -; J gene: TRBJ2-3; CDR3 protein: CASSVGPSDTQYF; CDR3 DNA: TGTGCCAGCAGCGTAGGACCAAGCGATACGCAGTATTTT
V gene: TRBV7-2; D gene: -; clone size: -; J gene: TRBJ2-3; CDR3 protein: CASSLDGRSTDTQYF; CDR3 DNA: TGTGCCAGCAGCTTAGACGGGCGCTCCACAGATACGCAGTATTTT
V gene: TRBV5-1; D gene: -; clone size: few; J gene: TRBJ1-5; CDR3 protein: CASSLDGGGNQPQHF; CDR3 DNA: TGCGCCAGCAGCTTGGACGGAGGTGGGAATCAGCCCCAGCATTTT
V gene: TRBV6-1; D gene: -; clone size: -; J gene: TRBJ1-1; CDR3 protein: CASSEAANTEAFF; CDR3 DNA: TGTGCCAGCAGTGAAGCGGCAAACACTGAAGCTTTCTTT
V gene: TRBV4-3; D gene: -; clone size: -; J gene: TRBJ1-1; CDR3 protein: CASSQRWGAGTEAFF; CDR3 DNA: TGCGCCAGCAGCCAAAGGTGGGGGGCCGGCACTGAAGCTTTCTTT
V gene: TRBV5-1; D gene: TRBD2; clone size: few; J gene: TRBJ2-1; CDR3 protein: CASSLARDGGRRDEQFF; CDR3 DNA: TGCGCCAGCAGCTTGGCAAGGGACGGCGGGAGGAGAGATGAGCAGTTCTTC
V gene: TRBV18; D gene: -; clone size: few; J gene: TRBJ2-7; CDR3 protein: CASSPNHSEQYF; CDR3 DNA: TGTGCCAGCTCACCTAATCACAGCGAGCAGTACTTC
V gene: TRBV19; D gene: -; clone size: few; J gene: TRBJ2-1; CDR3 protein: CASSIARVAYNEQFF; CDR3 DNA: TGTGCCAGTAGTATCGCGCGGGTCGCCTACAATGAGCAGTTCTTC
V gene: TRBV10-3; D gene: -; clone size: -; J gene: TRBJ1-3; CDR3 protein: CAISESSGNTIYF; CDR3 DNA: TGTGCCATCAGTGAGTCCTCGGGAAACACCATATATTTT
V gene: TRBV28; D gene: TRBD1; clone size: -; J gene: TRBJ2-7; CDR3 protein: CASITSGGINYEQYF; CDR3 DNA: TGTGCCAGCATCACCTCAGGGGGAATCAACTACGAGCAGTACTTC
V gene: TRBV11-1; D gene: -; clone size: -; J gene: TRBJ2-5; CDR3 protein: CASSLAGAGQETQYF; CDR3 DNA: TGTGCCAGCAGCTTAGCCGGAGCGGGCCAAGAGACCCAGTACTTC
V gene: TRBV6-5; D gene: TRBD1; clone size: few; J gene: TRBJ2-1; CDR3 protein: CASSYRTGRDEQFF; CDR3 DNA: TGTGCCAGCAGTTACAGGACAGGGCGCGATGAGCAGTTCTTC
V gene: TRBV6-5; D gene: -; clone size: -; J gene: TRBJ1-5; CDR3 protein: CASSSQGNQPQHF; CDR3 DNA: TGTGCCAGCAGTTCACAAGGCAATCAGCCCCAGCATTTT
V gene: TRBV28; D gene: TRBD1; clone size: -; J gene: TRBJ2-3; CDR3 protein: CASSYGDRVADTQYF; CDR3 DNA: TGTGCCAGCAGTTACGGGGACAGGGTTGCAGATACGCAGTATTTT
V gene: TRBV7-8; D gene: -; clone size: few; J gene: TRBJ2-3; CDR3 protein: CASSLVRGLGDTQYF; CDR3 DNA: TGTGCCAGCAGCTTAGTCAGGGGTTTGGGAGATACGCAGTATTTT
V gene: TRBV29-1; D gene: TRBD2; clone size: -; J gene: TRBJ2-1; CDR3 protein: CSVARTSGINNEQFF; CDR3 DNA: TGCAGCGTTGCGAGGACTAGCGGGATAAACAATGAGCAGTTCTTC
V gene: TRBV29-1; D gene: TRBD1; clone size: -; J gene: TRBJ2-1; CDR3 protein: CSVERGRTGFEQFF; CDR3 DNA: TGCAGCGTTGAGAGGGGGCGGACCGGGTTTGAGCAGTTCTTC
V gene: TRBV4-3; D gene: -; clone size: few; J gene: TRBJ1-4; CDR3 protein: CASSQGVGVSEKLFF; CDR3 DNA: TGCGCCAGCAGCCAAGGGGTCGGGGTTAGTGAAAAACTGTTTTTT
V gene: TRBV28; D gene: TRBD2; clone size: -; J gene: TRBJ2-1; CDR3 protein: CASRPPSGGYNEQFF; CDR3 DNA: TGTGCCAGCAGACCCCCTAGCGGGGGTTACAATGAGCAGTTCTTC
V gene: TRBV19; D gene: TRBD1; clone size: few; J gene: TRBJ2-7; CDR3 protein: CASSGRTGVYNEQYF; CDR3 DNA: TGTGCCAGTAGTGGACGGACAGGGGTTTACAACGAGCAGTACTTC
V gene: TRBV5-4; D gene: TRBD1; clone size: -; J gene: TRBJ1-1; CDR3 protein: CATTGVNEAFF; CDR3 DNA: TGTGCCACAACAGGGGTCAATGAAGCTTTCTTT
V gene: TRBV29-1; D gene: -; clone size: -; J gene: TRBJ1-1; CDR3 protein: CSVERGLLGRNTEAFF; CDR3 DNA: TGCAGCGTTGAACGGGGGTTGCTAGGGCGGAACACTGAAGCTTTCTTT
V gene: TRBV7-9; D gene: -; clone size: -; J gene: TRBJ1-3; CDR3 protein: CASSLAVGRSGNTIYF; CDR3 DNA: TGTGCCAGCAGCTTAGCGGTGGGACGCTCTGGAAACACCATATATTTT
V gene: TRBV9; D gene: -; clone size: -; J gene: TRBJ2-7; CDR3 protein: CASSIDGTSYEQYF; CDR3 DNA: TGTGCCAGCAGCATCGACGGGACCTCCTACGAGCAGTACTTC
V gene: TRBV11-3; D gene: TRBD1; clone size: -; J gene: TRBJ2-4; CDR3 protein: CASSLVRDRGLGIQYF; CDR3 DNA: TGTGCCAGCAGCTTAGTCCGGGACAGGGGACTTGGCATTCAGTACTTC
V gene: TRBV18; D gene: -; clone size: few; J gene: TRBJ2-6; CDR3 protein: CASSPTVSGANVLTF; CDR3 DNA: TGTGCCAGCTCACCTACGGTCTCTGGGGCCAACGTCCTGACTTTC
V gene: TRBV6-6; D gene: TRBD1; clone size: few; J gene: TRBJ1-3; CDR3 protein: CASGLTGAGNTIYF; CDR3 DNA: TGTGCCAGCGGGCTGACAGGGGCCGGAAACACCATATATTTT
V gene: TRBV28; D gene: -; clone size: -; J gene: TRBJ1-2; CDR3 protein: CASSVSQNNYGYTF; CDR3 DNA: TGTGCCAGCAGCGTTTCACAGAATAACTATGGCTACACCTTC
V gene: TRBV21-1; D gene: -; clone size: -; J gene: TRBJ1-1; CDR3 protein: CASSKQGIGTEAFF; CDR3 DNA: TGTGCCAGCAGCAAACAGGGCATAGGCACTGAAGCTTTCTTT
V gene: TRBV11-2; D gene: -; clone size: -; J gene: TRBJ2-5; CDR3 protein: CASSLGVETQYF; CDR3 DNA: TGTGCCAGCAGCTTAGGGGTAGAGACCCAGTACTTC